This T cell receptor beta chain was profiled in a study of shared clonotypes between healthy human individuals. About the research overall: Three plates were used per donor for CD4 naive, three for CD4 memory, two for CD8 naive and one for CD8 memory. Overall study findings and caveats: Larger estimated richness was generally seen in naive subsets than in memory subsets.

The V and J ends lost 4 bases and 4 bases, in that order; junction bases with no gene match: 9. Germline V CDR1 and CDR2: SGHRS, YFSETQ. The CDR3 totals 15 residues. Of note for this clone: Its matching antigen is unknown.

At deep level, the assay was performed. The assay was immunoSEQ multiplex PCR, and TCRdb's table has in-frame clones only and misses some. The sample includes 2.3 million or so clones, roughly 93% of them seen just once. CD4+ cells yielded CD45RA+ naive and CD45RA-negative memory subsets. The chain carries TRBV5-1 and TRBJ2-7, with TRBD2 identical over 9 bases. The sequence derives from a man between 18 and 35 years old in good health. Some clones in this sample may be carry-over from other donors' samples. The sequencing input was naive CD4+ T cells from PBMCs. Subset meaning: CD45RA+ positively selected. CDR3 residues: CASSPGLARSYEQYF. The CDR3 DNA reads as TGCGCCAGCAGCCCCGGACTAGCGAGATCGTACGAGCAGTACTTC.